One and the same sample provided the 30 T cell receptor beta chains below, sequenced in a study of blood T cell repertoires in COVID-19. Sequenced by immunoSEQ multiplex PCR; TCRdb stores in-frame clones only, minus some. Among about 370,000 clones listed, roughly 90% were seen once. The sequencing input was peripheral blood. These receptors were taken from a young woman with COVID-19, enrolled during active disease.

This clone came up a few times. The chain uses TRBV7-2 and TRBJ2-7; 8 nucleotides align to TRBD2. The CDR3 extends over 15 amino acids. After removal of 0 bases from V and 6 bases from J, the junction contained 7 bases not matched to a gene. Per the germline V gene, CDR1 is SGHTA and CDR2 is FQGNSA. The CDR3 loop is CASSLAGGLVSEQYV. CDR3 in DNA: TGTGCCAGCAGCTTAGCGGGGGGACTAGTCAGCGAGCAGTACGTC.

Remarks on this clone: Other DNA sequences in this sample translate to the same CDR3. The V gene is TRBV5-1, the J gene TRBJ1-1; 7 bases map to TRBD1. Germline V gene sequence: CDR1 SGHRS, CDR2 YFSETQ. This CDR3 region has 15 residues. The ends lost 4 bases at V and 0 bases at J; junction bases unmatched: 6. For the CDR3, the DNA is TGCGCCAGCAGCACACAGGGGTCTTTGAACACTGAAGCTTTCTTT. It specifies CASSTQGSLNTEAFF.

The chain joins TRBV7-9 to TRBJ1-3; 7 bases map to TRBD1. CDR3 size: 17 residues. Trimming at V came to 6 bases and at J to 3 bases, leaving 14 bases not matched to a gene. CDR1 is SEHNR and CDR2 is FQNEAQ in the germline V gene (reference sequence). Here the CDR3 DNA reads TGTGCCAGCAGTTTGCTACGGGACAGTCTTTTTGGAAACACCATATATTTT. Its protein product is CASSLLRDSLFGNTIYF.

The chain uses TRBV27 and TRBJ1-1, with D uncertain. CDR1 is MNHEY and CDR2 is SMNVEV in the germline V gene (reference sequence). V was pared by 4 bases and J by 8 bases, with 8 bases between. This CDR3 has 11 residues. CDR3: CASSSVFEAFF. The DNA for the CDR3 is TGTGCCAGCAGTTCGGTGTTCGAAGCTTTCTTT.

For this clone: A read error may produce the germline difference seen at one junction end. This sequence joins TRBV7-7 and TRBJ2-1, with 11 bases matching TRBD2. The CDR3 length is 15 residues. In germline, CDR1 is SSHAT, CDR2 FNYEAQ (reference sequence). The CDR3 coding sequence is TGTGCTAGCAGCGTTGGGACTAGCGGCCTCAATGAGCAGTTCTTC. It is translated as CASSVGTSGLNEQFF.

V and J are TRBV4-3 and TRBJ1-2, with D possibly matching TRBD1 (5 bases). CDR1 is LGHNA and CDR2 is YSLEER in the germline V gene. This CDR3 has 15 residues. V lost 0 bases, J lost 1 base, and 9 bases lay in between. The CDR3 reads CASSQDREYNYGYTF. Here the CDR3 DNA reads TGCGCCAGCAGCCAAGACAGGGAATATAACTATGGCTACACCTTC.

This rearrangement joins TRBV7-6 to TRBJ1-1, with D possibly TRBD1 on 5 matching bases. The V end was cut by 3 bases, the J end by 7 bases, with 15 bases between. The CDR3 consists of 14 residues. Germline CDR1 reads SGHVS; CDR2 reads FNYEAQ. The CDR3 nucleotides are TGTGCCAGCAGCTTGACTGGGGCGGGGAGTGAAGCTTTCTTT. This translates into CASSLTGAGSEAFF.

J is TRBJ2-3 and V is TRBV27; 7 bases fit TRBD2. J gave up 3 bases and V 7 bases, and 4 bases lay outside the gene matches. The CDR3 contains 13 residues. Germline-derived CDR1 and CDR2 are MNHEY and SMNVEV (reference sequence). CDR3 sequence (DNA): TGTGCCAGCAAGAGGGGAGGGACAGATACGCAGTATTTT. Translating it yields CASKRGGTDTQYF.

V gene TRBV10-2 combines with J gene TRBJ2-1; 14 positions agree with TRBD2. V was clipped by 6 bases and J by 8 bases; unmatched bases: 6. The CDR3 runs to 15 residues. Germline V gene lookup returns CDR1 WSHSY and CDR2 SAAADI. This CDR3 is CASRRTSGGRDEQFF. The DNA for the CDR3 is TGCGCCAGCAGGAGGACTAGCGGGGGGAGGGATGAGCAGTTCTTC.

The V and J genes are TRBV19 and TRBJ1-1, with 9 nucleotides matching TRBD1. The length of the CDR3 is 19 residues. CDR1 and CDR2 from the germline V gene are LNHDA and SQIVND (reference sequence). Trimming removed 0 bases from V and 0 bases from J; junction bases left unmatched: 11. The CDR3 is CASSIESWGQGIMNTEAFF. CDR3 in DNA: TGTGCCAGTAGTATAGAGTCCTGGGGACAGGGCATTATGAACACTGAAGCTTTCTTT.

The chain employs TRBV4-1 and TRBJ1-1; weak D call: TRBD1 (5 bases). Germline V gene data show CDR1 as MGHRA and CDR2 as YSYEKL. V shed 4 bases and J shed 5 bases, with 14 bases lying between them. The CDR3 runs to 14 residues. The CDR3 nucleotides are TGCGCCAGCAGCCTAGACCCGGGGGGGACTGAAGCTTTCTTT. Residues: CASSLDPGGTEAFF.

The chain couples TRBV4-1 to TRBJ1-2; a weak D match, TRBD1 (5 bases). Trimming removed 3 bases at V and 4 bases at J, with 12 bases between. This CDR3 is built from 14 residues. Germline V lookup: CDR1 MGHRA, CDR2 YSYEKL. The CDR3 reads CASSQLQVSYGYTF. CDR3 nucleotide sequence: TGCGCCAGCAGCCAGTTACAGGTGTCCTATGGCTACACCTTC.

V gene TRBV27 combines with J gene TRBJ2-5; 7 positions match TRBD1. J gave up 5 bases and V 4 bases, and 10 bases lay outside the gene matches. The CDR3 covers 15 residues. Germline loops: CDR1 MNHEY, CDR2 SMNVEV (reference sequence). In DNA, the CDR3 is TGTGCCAGCAGTTCCCTCGCACAGGGGTGGGAGACCCAGTACTTC. Its protein is CASSSLAQGWETQYF.

This sequence joins TRBV10-1 and TRBJ2-3; 8 bases are a match to TRBD2. Trimming took 7 bases from V and 8 from J; bases not matched to a gene: 11. Germline lookup yields CDR1 WNHNN and CDR2 SYGVQD (reference sequence). The CDR3 runs 14 residues. The CDR3 spells CASKPKREKGTQYF. CDR3 coding DNA: TGCGCCAGCAAGCCCAAGCGGGAGAAGGGTACGCAGTATTTT.

This clone showed up just once. The V call is TRBV19, the J call TRBJ2-2, with TRBD2 as a possible D gene (6 bases). This CDR3 comprises 15 residues. The germline gives CDR1 LNHDA, CDR2 SQIVND (reference sequence). V was shortened by 6 bases and J by 4 bases, with 15 bases between the two germline ends. CDR3 nucleotide sequence: TGTGCCAGTAGAGGAGGGCCGGGGGTCACCGGGGAGCTGTTTTTT. Translated, it gives CASRGGPGVTGELFF.

The chain has TRBV6-5 and TRBJ2-2, with a tentative D call TRBD1 (5 bases). Trimming removed 4 bases from V and 3 bases from J, with 12 bases in between. This CDR3 spans 15 amino acids. Germline values: CDR1 MNHEY, CDR2 SVGAGI. The CDR3 reads CASSSIRQHTGELFF. The CDR3 nucleotides read TGTGCCAGCAGTTCGATAAGACAGCACACCGGGGAGCTGTTTTTT.

This clone was detected once. The V call is TRBV18, the J call TRBJ1-5, with TRBD1 matching 8 bases. This CDR3 region has 19 residues. CDR1 is KGHSH, CDR2 LQKENI, per germline. V was pared by 1 base and J by 0 bases, with 11 bases of the junction left unmatched. Here the CDR3 reads CASSPRQGRIPFSNQPQHF. CDR3 DNA: TGTGCCAGCTCACCACGACAGGGGAGGATCCCCTTTAGCAATCAGCCCCAGCATTTT.

This sequence joins TRBV6-2 or TRBV6-3 and TRBJ2-7, with no clear D. Trimming took off 5 bases at V and 2 bases at J, with 10 bases between the two ends. This CDR3 region has 13 residues. Germline V lookup: CDR1 MNHEY, CDR2 SVGEGT. This chain's CDR3 is CASSKRSPYEQYV. The CDR3 bases are TGTGCCAGCAGTAAACGCAGTCCCTACGAGCAGTACGTC.

This chain links TRBV2 with TRBJ1-2; D uncertain. Germline V CDR1 and CDR2: SNHLY, FYNNEI. The CDR3 is made up of 12 amino acids. The V gene lost 9 bases and the J gene lost 8 bases, with 16 bases spanning the gap. Here the CDR3 reads CARARSASGYTF. Written as DNA, the CDR3 is TGTGCCAGAGCCCGTTCCGCGTCGGGCTACACCTTC.

The rearrangement joins TRBV11-2 to TRBJ2-1; TRBD2 aligns across 12 bases. The CDR3 runs 15 residues. The V gene end was trimmed by 8 bases and the J gene end by 9 bases; junction bases not matched to a gene: 11. The V gene's germline CDR1 is SGHAT and CDR2 FQNNGV. In nucleotides, the CDR3 is TGTGCCAGCGGGGAACTAGCGGGAGGACGGGTTGAGCAGTTCTTC. Protein: CASGELAGGRVEQFF.

On this clone itself: Distinct nucleotide sequences in the sample also encode this CDR3. The rearrangement uses TRBV11-2 and TRBJ1-1, with D uncertain. The CDR3 contains 14 residues. Trimming stripped 1 base from V and 1 base from J, with 7 bases between. Germline-derived CDR1 and CDR2 are SGHAT and FQNNGV. DNA for the CDR3: TGTGCCAGCAGCTTAGGTCCGCGGAACACTGAAGCTTTCTTT. Its translation: CASSLGPRNTEAFF.

This clone was recorded only once. The CDR3 loop is CASSQVRGETQYF. The CDR3 DNA reads as TGCGCCAGCAGCCAAGTCAGGGGAGAGACCCAGTACTTC. This sequence joins TRBV4-3 and TRBJ2-5; D might be TRBD1 (6 bases). Germline-derived CDR1 and CDR2 are LGHNA and YSLEER. The V gene lost 1 base and the J gene lost 4 bases, with 7 bases spanning the gap. The CDR3 loop spans 13 amino acids.

The J gene is TRBJ2-3, the V gene TRBV4-2; tentatively, D is TRBD2 (5 bases). Germline CDR1 reads LGHNA; CDR2 reads YNFKEQ. The V end was cut by 0 bases, the J end by 14 bases, with 12 bases between. The CDR3 sequence is 12 residues long. CDR3 amino acids: CASSQDSTSRYF. CDR3 DNA: TGTGCCAGCAGCCAAGATAGCACTAGTCGGTATTTT.

The rearrangement links TRBV7-8 to TRBJ2-5, with D perhaps TRBD1 (6 bases). The CDR3 has 16 residues. Germline-derived CDR1 and CDR2 are SGHVS and FQNEAQ. V was cut by 1 base and J by 1 base, with 13 bases left in between. The CDR3, as DNA: TGTGCCAGCAGCTTAGGCCAGGGGACGGTCCAAGAGACCCAGTACTTC. It translates to CASSLGQGTVQETQYF.

This clone was detected only once. V usage is TRBV6-6 and J usage is TRBJ2-4, with TRBD2 matching over 14 bases. Trimming at V came to 5 bases and at J to 8 bases, leaving 11 bases not matched to a gene. CDR1 is MNHNY, CDR2 SVGAGI, per germline (reference sequence). The CDR3 is 17 residues long. CDR3 sequence reads: CASSRGLAGVGTDIQYF. Here the CDR3 DNA reads TGTGCCAGCAGTCGGGGACTAGCGGGAGTCGGGACGGACATTCAGTACTTC.

The CDR3 nucleotides read TGTGCCAGCAGTCCCATACTAGATACGCAGTATTTT. Protein: CASSPILDTQYF. The chain has TRBV6-2 or TRBV6-3 and TRBJ2-3, with D hard to call. The CDR3 sequence is 12 residues long. V lost 5 bases and J 5 bases, leaving 8 bases between the germline ends. Germline CDR1 is MNHEY and CDR2 is SVGEGT.

The chain links TRBV24-1 to TRBJ2-1, with 9 bases aligning to TRBD2. V was pared by 6 bases and J by 5 bases, with 4 bases of the junction left unmatched. The CDR3 consists of 14 residues. Germline values: CDR1 KGHDR, CDR2 SFDVKD. DNA of the CDR3: TGTGCCACCAGTCAGACTAGCGGACACAATGAGCAGTTCTTC. This sequence encodes CATSQTSGHNEQFF.

This chain uses TRBV29-1 with TRBJ1-2, with a weak D call TRBD1 (6 bases). CDR3 length: 12 amino acids. CDR1 and CDR2 from the germline V gene are SQVTM and ANQGSEA. V was clipped by 6 bases and J by 5 bases, with 13 bases between them. The CDR3 DNA is TGCAGCGTCCCACAGGGTGGGTATGGCTACACCTTC. Residues: CSVPQGGYGYTF.

Only a few counts were recorded for this clone. The V and J genes are TRBV28 and TRBJ2-2; possible D gene TRBD1, 5 bases. V gave up 1 base and J gave up 0 bases, with 15 bases separating them. The CDR3 has 18 residues. CDR1 and CDR2 from the germline V gene are MDHEN and SYDVKM. CDR3 sequence (DNA): TGTGCCAGCAGTTTATCAGGGATTGGGCGCGCGAACACCGGGGAGCTGTTTTTT. It codes for CASSLSGIGRANTGELFF. Full variable domain (rest looked up from reference TRBV28 and TRBJ2-2): DVKVTQSSRYLVKRTGEKVFLECVQDMDHENMFWYRQDPGLGLRLIYFSYDVKMKEKGDIPEGYSVSREKKERFSLILESASTNQTSMYLCASSLSGIGRANTGELFFGEGSRLTVL.

V is TRBV9 and J is TRBJ2-3, with 7 positions matching TRBD2. J gave up 2 bases and V 2 bases, and 8 bases lay outside the gene matches. Germline CDR1 SGDLS, CDR2 YYNGEE. CDR3 length: 16 amino acids. In DNA, the CDR3 is TGTGCCAGCAGCGTCATAGCGGGCGTTCTCACAGATACGCAGTATTTT. Translating gives CASSVIAGVLTDTQYF.